In this sample, the clone carrying this TCR beta chain turned up a few times. The target antigen is unknown. This entry is derived from a study of T-cell reconstitution after alpha-beta-depleted transplantation in children. Preparation of the TCRbeta library was carried out with unique molecular identifiers. TCRdb recomputed calls from the PCR reads with MiXCR, one row per CDR3 protein. The data hold over 400,000 distinct CDR3 sequences, with 43% observed a single time. Points from the study as a whole: T-cell numbers and diversity one year post-transplant derived largely from freshly generated T cells. Several hundred expanded graft clones reportedly were the source of alpha-beta T cells about two months after transplant. After transplant, high TCRbeta diversity at day 60 in some patients arose from surviving recipient T cells and thymic progenitors.

This specimen was PBMCs, taken before TCRalphabeta/CD19-depleted stem cell transplant. This clonotype was obtained from a girl between 2 and 10 years old with aplastic anemia, due to receive a stem cell transplant.

CDR3 nucleotides: TGTGCCAGCAGTCGGACAGGGAAAGAAACTGAAGCTTTCTTT. Translated, it gives CASSRTGKETEAFF. The chain employs TRBV6-1 and TRBJ1-1; 8 nucleotides agree with TRBD1. V gave up 5 bases and J gave up 5 bases; unmatched junction bases: 7. Germline V gene data show CDR1 as MNHNS and CDR2 as SASEGT. The length of the CDR3 is 14 residues.